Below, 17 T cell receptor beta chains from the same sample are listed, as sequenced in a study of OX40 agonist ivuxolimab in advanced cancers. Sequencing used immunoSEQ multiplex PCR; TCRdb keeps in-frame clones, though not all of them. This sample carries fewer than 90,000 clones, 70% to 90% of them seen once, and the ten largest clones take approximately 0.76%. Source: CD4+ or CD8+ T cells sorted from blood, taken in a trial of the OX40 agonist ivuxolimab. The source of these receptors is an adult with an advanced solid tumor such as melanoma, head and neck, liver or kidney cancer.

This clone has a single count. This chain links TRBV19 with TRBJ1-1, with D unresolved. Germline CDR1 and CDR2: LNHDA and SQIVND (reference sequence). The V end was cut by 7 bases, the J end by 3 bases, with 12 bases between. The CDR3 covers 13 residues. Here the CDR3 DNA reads TGTGCCAGTATTCTGAACAGCGACACTGAAGCTTTCTTT. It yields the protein CASILNSDTEAFF.

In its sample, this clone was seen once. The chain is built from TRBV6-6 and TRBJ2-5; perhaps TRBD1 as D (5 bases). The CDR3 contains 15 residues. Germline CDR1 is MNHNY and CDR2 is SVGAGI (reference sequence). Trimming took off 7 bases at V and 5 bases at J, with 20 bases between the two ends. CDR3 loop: CASTHPGQGRETQYF. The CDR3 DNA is TGTGCCAGCACCCATCCCGGCCAGGGTCGGGAGACCCAGTACTTC.

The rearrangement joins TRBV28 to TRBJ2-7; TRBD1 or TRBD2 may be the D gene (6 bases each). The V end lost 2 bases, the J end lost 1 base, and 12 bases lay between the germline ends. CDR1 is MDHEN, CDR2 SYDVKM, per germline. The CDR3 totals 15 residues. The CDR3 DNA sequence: TGTGCCAGCAGTTTAGGAGGGGGGCAGTCCTACGAGCAGTACTTC. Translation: CASSLGGGQSYEQYF.

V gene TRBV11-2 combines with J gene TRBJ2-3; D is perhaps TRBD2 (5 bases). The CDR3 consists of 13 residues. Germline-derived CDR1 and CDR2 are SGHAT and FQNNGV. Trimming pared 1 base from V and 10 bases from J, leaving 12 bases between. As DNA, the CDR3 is TGTGCCAGCAGCTTAGCGGTGGACTTCTCGCAGTATTTT. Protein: CASSLAVDFSQYF.

The CDR3 sequence: CASSHAARGNTIYF. The CDR3 nucleotides read TGTGCCAGCAGTCACGCAGCCAGGGGAAACACCATATATTTT. This chain connects TRBV28 to TRBJ1-3; no reliable D call. Germline V gene data show CDR1 as MDHEN and CDR2 as SYDVKM. The V end was cut by 5 bases, the J end by 4 bases, with 12 bases between. The CDR3 is 14 amino acids.

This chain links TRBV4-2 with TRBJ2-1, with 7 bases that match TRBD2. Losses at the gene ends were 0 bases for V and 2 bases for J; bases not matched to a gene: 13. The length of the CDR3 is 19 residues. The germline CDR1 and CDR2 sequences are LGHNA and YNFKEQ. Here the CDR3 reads CASSQDWARSSGTYNEQFF. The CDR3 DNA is TGTGCCAGCAGCCAAGACTGGGCCCGATCTAGCGGAACCTACAATGAGCAGTTCTTC.

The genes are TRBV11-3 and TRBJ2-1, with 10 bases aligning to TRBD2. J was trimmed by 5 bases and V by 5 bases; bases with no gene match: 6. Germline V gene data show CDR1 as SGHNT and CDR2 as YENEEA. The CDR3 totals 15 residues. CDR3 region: CASSLELAGNNEQFF. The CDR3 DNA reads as TGTGCCAGCAGCCTCGAACTAGCGGGGAACAATGAGCAGTTCTTC.

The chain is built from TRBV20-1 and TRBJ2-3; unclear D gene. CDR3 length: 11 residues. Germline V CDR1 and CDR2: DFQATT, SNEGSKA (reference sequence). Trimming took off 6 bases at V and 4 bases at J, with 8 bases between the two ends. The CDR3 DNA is TGCAGTGCCCATAGGGCAGATACGCAGTATTTT. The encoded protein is CSAHRADTQYF.

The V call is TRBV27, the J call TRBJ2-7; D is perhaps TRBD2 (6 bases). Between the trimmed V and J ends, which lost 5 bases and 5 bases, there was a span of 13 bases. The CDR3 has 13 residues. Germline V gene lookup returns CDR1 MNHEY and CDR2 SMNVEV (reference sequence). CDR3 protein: CASSPRGSDEQYF. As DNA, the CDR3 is TGTGCCAGCAGTCCGCGGGGCTCGGACGAGCAGTACTTC.

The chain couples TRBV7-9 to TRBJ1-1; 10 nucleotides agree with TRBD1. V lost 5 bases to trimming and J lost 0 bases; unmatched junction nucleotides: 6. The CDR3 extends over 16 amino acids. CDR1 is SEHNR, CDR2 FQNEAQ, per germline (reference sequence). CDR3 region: CASSHRTGGLNTEAFF. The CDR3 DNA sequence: TGTGCCAGCAGCCACCGGACAGGGGGACTGAACACTGAAGCTTTCTTT.

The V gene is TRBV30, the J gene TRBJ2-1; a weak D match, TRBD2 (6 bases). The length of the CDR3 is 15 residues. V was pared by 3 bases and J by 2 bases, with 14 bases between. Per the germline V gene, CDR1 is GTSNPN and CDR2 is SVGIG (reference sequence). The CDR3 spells CAWRLKGLAYNEQFF. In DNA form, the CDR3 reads TGTGCCTGGAGACTGAAGGGACTCGCCTACAATGAGCAGTTCTTC.

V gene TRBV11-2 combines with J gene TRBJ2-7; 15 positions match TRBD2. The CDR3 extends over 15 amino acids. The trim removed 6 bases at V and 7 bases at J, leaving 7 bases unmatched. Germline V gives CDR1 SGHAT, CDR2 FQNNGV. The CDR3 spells CASRRTSGRAEEQYF. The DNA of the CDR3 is TGTGCCAGCAGGCGGACTAGCGGGAGGGCGGAAGAGCAGTACTTC.

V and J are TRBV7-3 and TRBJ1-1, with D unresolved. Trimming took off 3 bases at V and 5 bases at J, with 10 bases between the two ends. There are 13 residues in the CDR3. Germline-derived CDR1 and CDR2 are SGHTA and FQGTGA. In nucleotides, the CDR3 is TGTGCCAGCAGCTTCTCGGTCCTAACTGAAGCTTTCTTT. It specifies CASSFSVLTEAFF.

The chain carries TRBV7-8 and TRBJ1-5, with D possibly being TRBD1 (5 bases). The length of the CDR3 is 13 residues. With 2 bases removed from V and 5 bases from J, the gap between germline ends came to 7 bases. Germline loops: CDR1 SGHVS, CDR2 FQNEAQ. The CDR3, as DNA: TGTGCCAGCAGCTTAAGAGGGGATCAGCCCCAGCATTTT. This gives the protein CASSLRGDQPQHF.

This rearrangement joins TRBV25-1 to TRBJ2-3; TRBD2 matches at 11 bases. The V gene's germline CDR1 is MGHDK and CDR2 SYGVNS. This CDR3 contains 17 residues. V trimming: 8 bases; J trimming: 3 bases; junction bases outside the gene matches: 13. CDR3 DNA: TGTGCCAGCGCCAGAGGGCTAGCGGGAGGTAGAACAGATACGCAGTATTTT. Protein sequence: CASARGLAGGRTDTQYF.

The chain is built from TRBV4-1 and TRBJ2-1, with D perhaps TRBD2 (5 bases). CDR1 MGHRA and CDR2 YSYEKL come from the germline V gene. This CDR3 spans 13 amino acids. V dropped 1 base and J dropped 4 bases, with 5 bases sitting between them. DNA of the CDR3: TGCGCCAGCAGCCAAGGGGAGTACAATGAGCAGTTCTTC. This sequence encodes CASSQGEYNEQFF.

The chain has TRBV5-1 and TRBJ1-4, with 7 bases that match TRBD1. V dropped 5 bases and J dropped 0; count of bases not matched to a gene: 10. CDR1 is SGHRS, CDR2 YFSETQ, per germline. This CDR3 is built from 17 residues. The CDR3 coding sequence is TGCGCCAGCAGGACAGGGAGGGGGTATACAACTAATGAAAAACTGTTTTTT. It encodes CASRTGRGYTTNEKLFF.